The subject of this entry is one T cell receptor (beta chain). The source of the sample is a study of blood T cell repertoires in COVID-19. Study at large: Acute and convalescent COVID-19 specimens originated in the United States, Italy and Spain. Sample material is recorded as cDNA or gDNA derived from T cells, B-cell-depleted T cells, or PBMCs.

Per the original data handling: Estimates of nucleated cell counts were drawn from the amplification of reference gene primers. The data were produced by immunoSEQ multiplex PCR, yet TCRdb's version contains in-frame clones alone and is incomplete. From that table come the V and J calls and clone size; the DNA was used to work out D and trimming. The sample holds roughly 170,000 clones, less than 90% seen once. CDR3 size: 14 residues. Germline CDR1 reads MNHEY; CDR2 reads SVGAGI. V shed 2 bases and J 2 bases; nucleotides not matched to a gene: 3. This sequence originates from a man aged 65-85 years with active or convalescent COVID-19. Sequencing was performed on peripheral blood. The V call is TRBV6-5, the J call TRBJ2-7; 7 positions match TRBD1. CDR3 bases: TGTGCCAGCAGTTACAGGGGGCGGCCCTACGAGCAGTACTTC. Protein sequence: CASSYRGRPYEQYF.